The 14 T cell receptor beta chains below all came from one sample that was sequenced in a study of Graves' ophthalmopathy and Graves' hyperthyroidism. For repertoire sequencing, the TCR beta CDR3 regions were amplified from RNA transcripts. First-round RT-PCR relied on HTBI primers, and a second-round multiplex PCR came next. TCRdb reanalysed the multiplex PCR reads using MiXCR and keeps one entry per CDR3 protein. The table shows roughly 600,000 distinct CDR3 sequences, with roughly 39% occurring only once. The sequenced sample was peripheral blood or thyroid tissue (not recorded which). The receptor source for this set is an adult man with Graves' hyperthyroidism.

Of note for this clonotype: Since a much larger clone is just one base distant, this may be a read error. The genes are TRBV12-3 or TRBV12-4 and TRBJ1-1, with no clear D. The CDR3 has 13 residues. The V end lost 5 bases, the J end lost 4 bases, and 11 bases lay between the germline ends. The CDR3 bases are TGTGCCAGCAGTGGAAACGAGAGCACTGAAGCTTTCTTT. Translated: CASSGNESTEAFF.

This clonotype was recorded at least ten times. The CDR3 loop reads CASTETGSTDRNYGYTF. In DNA, the CDR3 is TGTGCCAGCACCGAAACGGGGTCGACAGATAGGAACTATGGCTACACCTTC. The V gene is TRBV6-1, the J gene TRBJ1-2; D is perhaps TRBD1 (5 bases). This CDR3 is built from 17 residues. Germline V CDR1 and CDR2: MNHNS, SASEGT. The V end lost 7 bases, the J end lost 2 bases, and 23 bases lay between the germline ends.

The chain is built from TRBV29-1 and TRBJ1-2; 7 bases fit TRBD1. CDR1 and CDR2 from the germline V gene are SQVTM and ANQGSEA. The CDR3 sequence is 11 residues long. Unmatched junction bases numbered 7, after V lost 7 bases and J lost 8 bases. The CDR3 DNA reads as TGCAGCGGTACAGGGGATGGAGGCTACACCTTC. This codes for CSGTGDGGYTF.

This clonotype was detected many times. This sequence joins TRBV12-3 or TRBV12-4 and TRBJ1-1, with D possibly being TRBD1 (5 bases). Trimming pared 6 bases from V and 3 bases from J, leaving 14 bases between. The CDR3 has 14 residues. The CDR3 loop is CASSPSQGHTEAFF. The CDR3 DNA reads as TGTGCCAGCAGCCCTTCCCAGGGCCACACTGAAGCTTTCTTT.

This clonotype was seen only a few times. The genes are TRBV3-1 and TRBJ2-5, with 7 bases aligning to TRBD1. Trimming at V came to 3 bases and at J to 0 bases, leaving 7 bases not matched to a gene. This CDR3 is 16 amino acids long. CDR1 and CDR2 from the germline V gene are LGHDT and YNNKEL (reference sequence). Written as DNA, the CDR3 is TGTGCCAGCAGCCATCGGGACAGCTTGTACCAAGAGACCCAGTACTTC. This encodes CASSHRDSLYQETQYF.

This rearrangement joins TRBV3-1 to TRBJ1-5; a possible D gene is TRBD1 (5 bases). CDR3 length: 14 amino acids. The germline V gene encodes CDR1 LGHDT and CDR2 YNNKEL (reference sequence). Trimming removed 4 bases at V and 4 bases at J, with 11 bases between. CDR3 in DNA: TGTGCCAGCAGCCGCCGCAGGGAAAATCAGCCCCAGCATTTT. Amino acid sequence: CASSRRRENQPQHF.

This clonotype was seen more than once but under ten times. V is TRBV28 and J is TRBJ2-5; TRBD2 might be the D (7 bases). V lost 1 base and J 5 bases, leaving 17 bases between the germline ends. The CDR3 has 16 amino acids. Germline CDR1 reads MDHEN; CDR2 reads SYDVKM. CDR3: CASSLLGGPGRETQYF. The CDR3 DNA follows: TGTGCCAGCAGTTTATTGGGGGGGCCTGGTCGGGAGACCCAGTACTTC.

In its sample, this clonotype was seen a few times. The CDR3 reads CSVGVGSVSSDTQYF. The CDR3 bases are TGCAGCGTTGGGGTTGGGAGTGTCAGTTCAGATACGCAGTATTTT. The V gene is TRBV29-1, the J gene TRBJ2-3, with D perhaps matching TRBD2 (5 bases). Per the germline V gene, CDR1 is SQVTM and CDR2 is ANQGSEA. The CDR3 consists of 15 residues. With 4 bases removed from V and 4 bases from J, the gap between germline ends came to 18 bases.

Worth noting for this clonotype: A much more abundant neighbour one base away suggests this may be a read error. The chain joins TRBV5-1 to TRBJ1-5; the D is unclear. Germline V gene sequence: CDR1 SGHRS, CDR2 YFSETQ. The CDR3 spans 15 residues. DNA of the CDR3: TGCGCCGGCAGTTCGGGTGGAACAGCAAATCAGCCCCAGCATTTT. It translates to CAGSSGGTANQPQHF.

Many counts were recorded for this clonotype. The chain links TRBV2 to TRBJ1-4; D gene unclear. V lost 3 bases, J lost 6 bases, and 17 bases lay in between. The CDR3 has 16 residues. Per germline, CDR1 SNHLY and CDR2 FYNNEI. CDR3 bases: TGTGCCAGCAGTGAGTGGATGAGGGTGGATGATGAAAAACTGTTTTTT. It codes for CASSEWMRVDDEKLFF.

In the case of this clonotype: A much bigger clone sits one base away, suggesting this may be a read error. The chain joins TRBV9 to TRBJ1-6; D unresolved. CDR3 size: 14 residues. CDR1 SGDLS and CDR2 YYNGEE come from the germline V gene. The CDR3 DNA sequence: TGTGCCAGCAGCTATACAGAGCTTAATTCACCCCCCCACTTT. Protein product: CASSYTELNSPPHF.

This clonotype appeared many times. The chain carries TRBV20-1 and TRBJ2-7; D may be TRBD2 (5 bases). Germline lookup yields CDR1 DFQATT and CDR2 SNEGSKA (reference sequence). CDR3 length equals 13 residues. V gave up 3 bases and J gave up 3 bases, with 12 bases separating them. The CDR3 region is CSARGQEDYEQYF. The CDR3 nucleotides read TGCAGTGCTAGGGGCCAGGAGGACTACGAGCAGTACTTC.

This clonotype was picked up many times. V is TRBV9 and J is TRBJ2-2, with D unresolved. Germline V gene sequence: CDR1 SGDLS, CDR2 YYNGEE. The CDR3 length is 15 residues. The ends were cut back, 3 bases at V and 3 bases at J, with 12 bases in the middle. CDR3 in amino acids: CASSGGNADTGELFF. The CDR3 DNA is TGTGCCAGCAGCGGGGGAAATGCGGACACCGGGGAGCTGTTTTTT.

This clonotype has ten or more counts. CDR3 nucleotide sequence: TGCAGTGCTAGACGGGACAGGGCCTACGAGCAGTACTTC. Its protein is CSARRDRAYEQYF. V usage is TRBV20-1 and J usage is TRBJ2-7; 9 bases match TRBD1. The germline V gene encodes CDR1 DFQATT and CDR2 SNEGSKA (reference sequence). V was pared by 2 bases and J by 2 bases, with 1 base of the junction left unmatched. This CDR3 comprises 13 residues.